The 17 T cell receptor beta chains presented below share a single source sample, sequenced in a study of blood T cell repertoires in COVID-19. Here immunoSEQ multiplex PCR was the method, and the copy in TCRdb shows in-frame clones only, minus some. The sample shows roughly 110,000 clones, 82% of them seen only once. The specimen was peripheral blood. These receptor sequences come from a man between 65 and 85 years old with acute or convalescent COVID-19.

V gene TRBV10-3 combines with J gene TRBJ1-1; no clear D. Germline V CDR1 and CDR2: ENHRY, SYGVKD. V lost 3 bases to trimming and J lost 6 bases, with 17 bases between them. CDR3 length equals 15 residues. CDR3 protein: CAISDNEGVYAEAFF. As DNA, the CDR3 is TGTGCCATCAGTGATAATGAGGGTGTATACGCTGAAGCTTTCTTT.

The genes are TRBV12-5 and TRBJ2-1; D gene unclear. The CDR3 totals 11 residues. With 3 bases removed from V and 6 bases from J, the gap between germline ends came to 3 bases. Germline V gene data show CDR1 as LGHNT and CDR2 as FRNRAP. CDR3 sequence: CASGFLNEQFF. DNA of the CDR3: TGTGCTAGTGGTTTCCTCAATGAGCAGTTCTTC. Looking up the rest from reference TRBV12-5 and TRBJ2-1 gives the full variable domain: DARVTQTPRHKVTEMGQEVTMRCQPILGHNTVFWYRQTMMQGLELLAYFRNRAPLDDSGMPKDRFSAEMPDATLATLKIQPSEPRDSAVYFCASGFLNEQFFGPGTRLTVL.

The chain combines TRBV5-6 with TRBJ1-2; no definite D call. From germline, CDR1 is SGHDT and CDR2 YYEEEE. Trimming stripped 9 bases from V and 2 bases from J, with 17 bases between. The CDR3 loop spans 14 amino acids. The CDR3 here is CATSLGGRNYGYTF. DNA of the CDR3: TGTGCCACCTCCCTTGGCGGCCGGAACTATGGCTACACCTTC.

This chain uses TRBV9 with TRBJ2-7; 9 nucleotides line up with TRBD2. V was pared by 1 base and J by 5 bases, with 7 bases of the junction left unmatched. From germline, CDR1 is SGDLS and CDR2 YYNGEE. The CDR3 loop spans 15 amino acids. In DNA form, the CDR3 reads TGTGCCAGCAGCGTATCCCTAGCGGGGCCACACGAGCAGTACTTC. It translates to CASSVSLAGPHEQYF.

The chain employs TRBV7-8 and TRBJ2-1; 9 nucleotides agree with TRBD2. The CDR3 runs to 15 residues. Germline values: CDR1 SGHVS, CDR2 FQNEAQ. The V and J ends lost 5 bases and 9 bases, in that order; junction bases with no gene match: 11. In nucleotides, the CDR3 is TGTGCCAGCAGCCCTAGCGGGGCCCGTGTGGCTGAGCAGTTCTTC. Protein: CASSPSGARVAEQFF.

The V and J genes are TRBV2 and TRBJ2-7, with 7 nucleotides matching TRBD1. This CDR3 spans 14 amino acids. Looked up from germline, CDR1 is SNHLY and CDR2 is FYNNEI. J was trimmed by 1 base and V by 6 bases; bases with no gene match: 6. The CDR3 here is CASRVMDRSYEQYF. As DNA, the CDR3 is TGTGCCAGCAGGGTTATGGACAGGTCCTACGAGCAGTACTTC.

J is TRBJ1-1 and V is TRBV5-5; TRBD1 matches 7 bases. The length of the CDR3 is 14 residues. Trimming at V came to 2 bases and at J to 1 base, leaving 2 bases not matched to a gene. Germline V lookup: CDR1 SGHKS, CDR2 YYEKEE (reference sequence). The CDR3, as DNA: TGTGCCAGCAGCTTCGGGGACAGGAACACTGAAGCTTTCTTT. It encodes CASSFGDRNTEAFF.

V usage is TRBV23-1 and J usage is TRBJ1-5, with D hard to call. TRBV23-1 is designated an ORF whose function remains uncertain. The CDR3 is 16 amino acids. Trimming left V 4 bases short and J 6 bases short, with 19 bases between. The CDR3 is CASSLRGRASGQPQHF. CDR3 bases: TGCGCCAGCAGTCTACGAGGGAGGGCTTCGGGTCAGCCCCAGCATTTT.

V and J are TRBV5-1 and TRBJ1-5; a possible D gene is TRBD1 (5 bases). V lost 0 bases to trimming and J lost 1 base, with 8 bases between them. This CDR3 is built from 15 residues. Germline CDR1 and CDR2: SGHRS and YFSETQ. The CDR3, as DNA: TGCGCCAGCAGCTTGGAGGCAGGGAGCAATCAGCCCCAGCATTTT. Translated, it gives CASSLEAGSNQPQHF.

This clone was found a few times. This chain links TRBV14 with TRBJ2-1, with 7 bases matching TRBD2. The CDR3 covers 16 residues. The V segment lost 1 base and the J segment 4 bases; nucleotides outside the gene matches: 7. Germline CDR1 and CDR2: SGHDN and FVKESK. The CDR3 DNA follows: TGTGCCAGCAGCCAAGTTAGCGGGTCCTCTTACAATGAGCAGTTCTTC. Its protein is CASSQVSGSSYNEQFF.

The rearrangement joins TRBV3-1 (or the pseudogene TRBV3-2) to TRBJ2-7; the match to TRBD2 covers 8 bases. From germline, CDR1 is LGHDT and CDR2 YNNKEL (reference sequence). There are 16 residues in the CDR3. The junction had 8 bases not matched to a gene; V was cut back by 2 bases and J by 2 bases. The CDR3 DNA is TGTGCCAGCAGCCAAACTACTAGCGGATCTACCTACGAGCAGTACTTC. Protein product: CASSQTTSGSTYEQYF.

This clone has a handful of counts. The J gene is TRBJ1-2, the V gene TRBV29-1, with 9 bases identical to TRBD1. This CDR3 comprises 12 residues. The germline V gene encodes CDR1 SQVTM and CDR2 ANQGSEA. V lost 8 bases to trimming and J lost 8 bases; unmatched junction nucleotides: 9. Here the CDR3 DNA reads TGCAGCTCCGGGACAGGGTTACGCGGCTACACCTTC. It yields the protein CSSGTGLRGYTF.

Turning to this clone: Different DNA sequences within this sample yield the same CDR3. The chain employs TRBV6-4 and TRBJ2-3; the match to TRBD1 covers 8 bases. The CDR3 spans 14 residues. V lost 4 bases to trimming and J lost 1 base; unmatched junction nucleotides: 1. The germline gives CDR1 MRHNA, CDR2 SNTAGT. The CDR3 spells CASSGGQGTDTQYF. CDR3 nucleotide sequence: TGTGCCAGCAGTGGGGGACAGGGCACAGATACGCAGTATTTT.

The V gene is TRBV5-1, the J gene TRBJ1-1; D is uncertain. The CDR3 length is 12 residues. Trimming took off 4 bases at V and 7 bases at J, with 11 bases between the two ends. Germline V CDR1 and CDR2: SGHRS, YFSETQ. The CDR3 DNA follows: TGCGCCAGCAGCGCGTCGGGAAATGAAGCTTTCTTT. Its translation: CASSASGNEAFF.

This clone was seen more than once but under ten times. The rearrangement joins TRBV5-1 to TRBJ2-2, with 8 nucleotides matching TRBD2. This CDR3 is 15 amino acids long. Germline-derived CDR1 and CDR2 are SGHRS and YFSETQ. J gave up 5 bases and V 0 bases, and 3 bases lay outside the gene matches. Here the CDR3 DNA reads TGCGCCAGCAGCTTGGCCCAGCGGGGGACCGGGGAGCTGTTTTTT. Amino acids: CASSLAQRGTGELFF.

This clone was detected only a few times. This chain connects TRBV6-5 to TRBJ2-5; no definite D call. The CDR3 consists of 16 residues. V dropped 2 bases and J dropped 4 bases, with 17 bases sitting between them. In germline, CDR1 is MNHEY, CDR2 SVGAGI. CDR3 DNA: TGTGCCAGCAGTTACCGCAGCACAGTGCATAGAGAGACCCAGTACTTC. Translated: CASSYRSTVHRETQYF.

The gene calls are TRBV28 and TRBJ2-1; the D gene is possibly TRBD2 (5 bases). With 4 bases removed from V and 4 bases from J, the gap between germline ends came to 14 bases. From germline, CDR1 is MDHEN and CDR2 SYDVKM. The CDR3 extends over 15 amino acids. The DNA for the CDR3 is TGTGCCAGCAGTTCCCCGGGAAGCAGATACAATGAGCAGTTCTTC. This gives the protein CASSSPGSRYNEQFF.